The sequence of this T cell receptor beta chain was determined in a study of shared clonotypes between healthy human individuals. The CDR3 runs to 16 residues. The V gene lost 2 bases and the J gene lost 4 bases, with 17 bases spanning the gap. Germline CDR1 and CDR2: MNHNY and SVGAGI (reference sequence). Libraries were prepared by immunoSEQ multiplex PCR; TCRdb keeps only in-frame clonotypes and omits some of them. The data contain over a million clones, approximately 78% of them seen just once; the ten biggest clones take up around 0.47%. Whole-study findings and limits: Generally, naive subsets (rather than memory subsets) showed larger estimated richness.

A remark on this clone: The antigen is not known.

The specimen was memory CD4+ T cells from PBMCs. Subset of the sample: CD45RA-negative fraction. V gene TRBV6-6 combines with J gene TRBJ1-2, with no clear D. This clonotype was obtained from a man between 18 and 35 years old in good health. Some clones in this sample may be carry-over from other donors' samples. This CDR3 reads CASSYGRQAALYGYTF. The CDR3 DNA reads TGTGCCAGCAGTTACGGTCGGCAGGCGGCCCTCTATGGCTACACCTTC.